Below, 32 T cell receptor beta chains from the same sample are listed, as sequenced in a study of cytomegalovirus exposure and HLA in healthy donors. PCR primers comprised 60 Vbeta and 13 Jbeta primers. The repertoire was sequenced with immunoSEQ multiplex PCR; TCRdb's copy has only in-frame clones and lacks some. The table has around 120,000 clones, 70% to 80% seen once; the top ten hold around 2.6%. Sequenced input: PBMCs. Receptor source: a human donor in good health.

V and J are TRBV28 and TRBJ1-2; 9 bases line up with TRBD1. Germline CDR1 MDHEN, CDR2 SYDVKM. This CDR3 has 13 residues. After removal of 6 bases from V and 8 bases from J, the junction contained 7 bases not matched to a gene. CDR3 in DNA: TGTGCCAGCAGCCGGGACAGGGTGTTAGGCTACACCTTC. This gives the protein CASSRDRVLGYTF.

V gene TRBV5-1 combines with J gene TRBJ2-7, with D maybe TRBD2 (5 bases). Between the trimmed V and J ends, which lost 0 bases and 0 bases, there was a span of 10 bases. This CDR3 is built from 15 residues. Germline CDR1 reads SGHRS; CDR2 reads YFSETQ. CDR3 bases: TGCGCCAGCAGCTTGGGACTAAGAAGCTCCTACGAGCAGTACTTC. This sequence encodes CASSLGLRSSYEQYF.

This chain joins TRBV28 and TRBJ1-5, with TRBD1 matching 9 bases. With 3 bases clipped from V and 3 bases from J, the junction kept 6 bases outside the gene matches. The CDR3 is made up of 16 amino acids. The germline CDR1 and CDR2 sequences are MDHEN and SYDVKM. The CDR3 DNA is TGTGCCAGCAGTTTCGGGGGGACAGGGTTCAATCAGCCCCAGCATTTT. Protein sequence: CASSFGGTGFNQPQHF.

This clone was recorded a few times. The chain employs TRBV7-9 and TRBJ2-5, with D tentatively TRBD2 (5 bases). CDR3 length: 15 amino acids. CDR1 is SEHNR, CDR2 FQNEAQ, per germline (reference sequence). V shed 5 bases and J shed 0 bases, with 13 bases lying between them. CDR3 in amino acids: CASSDTSWYQETQYF. Here the CDR3 DNA reads TGTGCCAGCAGCGATACTAGTTGGTACCAAGAGACCCAGTACTTC. Complete variable domain (other parts from reference TRBV7-9 and TRBJ2-5): DTGVSQNPRHKITKRGQNVTFRCDPISEHNRLYWYRQTLGQGPEFLTYFQNEAQLEKSRLLSDRFSAERPKGSFSTLEIQRTEQGDSAMYLCASSDTSWYQETQYFGPGTRLLVL.

This chain connects TRBV13 to TRBJ2-2, with D perhaps TRBD2 (5 bases). Germline CDR1 PRHDT, CDR2 FYEKMQ (reference sequence). The CDR3 extends over 15 amino acids. V shed 1 base and J shed 5 bases, with 11 bases lying between them. The CDR3 loop reads CASSLVLAGTGELFF. In DNA, the CDR3 is TGTGCCAGCAGCTTAGTCCTAGCCGGGACCGGGGAGCTGTTTTTT. Variable domain in full (rest from reference TRBV13 and TRBJ2-2): AAGVIQSPRHLIKEKRETATLKCYPIPRHDTVYWYQQGPGQDPQFLISFYEKMQSDKGSIPDRFSAQQFSDYHSELNMSSLELGDSALYFCASSLVLAGTGELFFGEGSRLTVL.

This clone has only one observation. The chain is built from TRBV7-2 and TRBJ2-7; a possible D gene is TRBD1 (8 bases). Trimming shortened V by 5 bases and J by 0 bases, and 11 bases separated the two germline ends. CDR1 SGHTA and CDR2 FQGNSA come from the germline V gene. CDR3 length: 14 amino acids. The CDR3 bases are TGTGCCAGCAGCCACAGGGGGGGCTCCTACGAGCAGTACTTC. Translated: CASSHRGGSYEQYF. The full variable domain, its missing parts supplied by reference TRBV7-2 and TRBJ2-7, is GAGVSQSPSNKVTEKGKDVELRCDPISGHTALYWYRQSLGQGLEFLIYFQGNSAPDKSGLPSDRFSAERTGGSVSTLTIQRTQQEDSAVYLCASSHRGGSYEQYFGPGTRLTVT.

This sequence joins TRBV11-2 and TRBJ1-5; possibly TRBD1 for D (5 bases). Per the germline V gene, CDR1 is SGHAT and CDR2 is FQNNGV. Trimming cost V 0 bases and J 0 bases, with 6 bases left between them. The CDR3 sequence is 15 residues long. Written as DNA, the CDR3 is TGTGCCAGCAGCTTAGAGGGGGGTAGCAATCAGCCCCAGCATTTT. Protein: CASSLEGGSNQPQHF.

This clone was detected only a few times. The V and J genes are TRBV29-1 and TRBJ2-3; possible D gene TRBD1, 6 bases. The CDR3 is made up of 17 amino acids. The germline gives CDR1 SQVTM, CDR2 ANQGSEA. V lost 4 bases to trimming and J lost 2 bases, with 22 bases between them. The CDR3 here is CSVGGGVGTQLTDTQYF. The CDR3 DNA reads as TGCAGCGTTGGTGGGGGCGTGGGGACACAGCTCACAGATACGCAGTATTTT.

The gene calls are TRBV5-8 and TRBJ1-1; a possible D gene is TRBD1 (6 bases). The germline V gene encodes CDR1 SGHTS and CDR2 YDEGEE. V was shortened by 1 base and J by 2 bases, with 12 bases between the two germline ends. The length of the CDR3 is 15 residues. In nucleotides, the CDR3 is TGTGCCAGCAGCTTGTTTCCGGACAGAAACACTGAAGCTTTCTTT. Translated, it gives CASSLFPDRNTEAFF. Using reference TRBV5-8 and TRBJ1-1 for the parts outside the CDR3, the full variable domain is EAGVTQSPTHLIKTRGQQATLRCSPISGHTSVYWYQQALGLGLQFLLWYDEGEERNRGNFPPRFSGRQFPNYSSELNVNALELEDSALYLCASSLFPDRNTEAFFGQGTRLTVV.

This chain uses TRBV10-3 with TRBJ1-1; TRBD1 agrees at 9 bases. V shed 6 bases, J shed 4 bases, and the junction held 6 bases outside the gene matches. Germline V gene sequence: CDR1 ENHRY, CDR2 SYGVKD. The CDR3 is 14 residues long. The CDR3 coding sequence is TGTGCCATCAGGGAACAGGGGGCTAGCACTGAAGCTTTCTTT. Protein product: CAIREQGASTEAFF.

This clone was picked up a small number of times. The chain carries TRBV4-2 and TRBJ1-3; perhaps TRBD1 as D (5 bases). Trimming removed 1 base from V and 0 bases from J, with 13 bases in between. CDR3 length: 17 amino acids. CDR1 and CDR2 (germline): LGHNA, YNFKEQ. CDR3: CASSQGARGSSGNTIYF. The CDR3 DNA follows: TGTGCCAGCAGCCAAGGGGCAAGGGGATCCTCTGGAAACACCATATATTTT.

This clone occurred a few times. The chain's CDR3 is CASSLARGQIASGNTIYF. CDR3 in DNA: TGTGCCAGCAGCTTAGCTCGAGGACAGATTGCCTCTGGAAACACCATATATTTT. The V and J genes are TRBV11-2 and TRBJ1-3; possible D gene TRBD1, 6 bases. Looked up from germline, CDR1 is SGHAT and CDR2 is FQNNGV. Trimming shortened V by 1 base and J by 0 bases, and 16 bases separated the two germline ends. The CDR3 is 18 residues long. The entire variable domain, with the rest obtained from reference TRBV11-2 and TRBJ1-3, is as follows: EAGVAQSPRYKIIEKRQSVAFWCNPISGHATLYWYQQILGQGPKLLIQFQNNGVVDDSQLPKDRFSAERLKGVDSTLKIQPAKLEDSAVYLCASSLARGQIASGNTIYFGEGSWLTVV.

The V and J genes are TRBV7-2 and TRBJ2-3; 11 bases map to TRBD1. The CDR3 loop spans 15 amino acids. Germline CDR1 and CDR2: SGHTA and FQGNSA. Trimming took 6 bases from V and 4 from J; bases not matched to a gene: 6. The CDR3 sequence is CASRAGTGGADTQYF. CDR3 DNA sequence: TGTGCCAGCAGAGCCGGGACAGGGGGTGCAGATACGCAGTATTTT.

The chain links TRBV29-1 to TRBJ2-5, with a tentative D call TRBD2 (6 bases). Gene TRBJ2-7 matches the end of the DNA better, so the J call may be wrong. The V gene's germline CDR1 is SQVTM and CDR2 ANQGSEA. CDR3 length: 14 residues. DNA for the CDR3: TGCAGCGTTGAACCAGCGGGTTCATCCTACGAGCAGTACTTC. Amino acids: CSVEPAGSSYEQYF.

The V and J genes are TRBV9 and TRBJ2-3; D uncertain. With 0 bases removed from V and 6 bases from J, the gap between germline ends came to 5 bases. There are 12 residues in the CDR3. Germline V CDR1 and CDR2: SGDLS, YYNGEE. The CDR3: CASSVERDTQYF. CDR3 coding DNA: TGTGCCAGCAGCGTAGAGAGGGATACGCAGTATTTT.

The sample holds one count of this clone. V is TRBV29-1 and J is TRBJ2-7; 8 nucleotides align to TRBD1. After removal of 3 bases from V and 4 bases from J, the junction contained 11 bases not matched to a gene. Germline V gene data show CDR1 as SQVTM and CDR2 as ANQGSEA. The CDR3 is 15 residues long. Here the CDR3 DNA reads TGCAGCGTTGACGCCACAGGGGGTTCCACATACGAGCAGTACTTC. It codes for CSVDATGGSTYEQYF.

The chain has TRBV5-6 and TRBJ2-1; the D gene is possibly TRBD1 (5 bases). The CDR3 consists of 14 residues. The germline V and J ends were trimmed by 0 bases and 7 bases, with 11 bases remaining between them. CDR1 SGHDT and CDR2 YYEEEE come from the germline V gene. DNA for the CDR3: TGTGCCAGCAGCTTGGGAGTAGGGGTGAATGAGCAGTTCTTC. This translates into CASSLGVGVNEQFF.

The table lists this clone with a count of one. At one of its ends the junction is not consistent with the germline gene, which may arise from a read error. The V and J genes are TRBV2 and TRBJ2-7; the match to TRBD2 covers 8 bases. The CDR3 consists of 15 residues. CDR1 and CDR2 (germline): SNHLY, FYNNEI. CDR3 DNA: TGTGCCAGCAGGGAAGGGACTAGTATTCTACGTGAGCAGTACTTC. Residues: CASREGTSILREQYF.

This clone was seen only a few times. This rearrangement joins TRBV29-1 to TRBJ1-1; D might be TRBD1 (6 bases). The germline CDR1 and CDR2 sequences are SQVTM and ANQGSEA. V gave up 3 bases and J gave up 7 bases, with 18 bases separating them. The CDR3 spans 14 residues. CDR3: CSVDTVVGAGEAFF. In DNA, the CDR3 is TGCAGCGTTGATACGGTGGTGGGGGCCGGTGAAGCTTTCTTT.

The rearrangement uses TRBV10-3 and TRBJ2-1; possibly TRBD1 for D (6 bases). This CDR3 is built from 17 residues. With 4 bases removed from V and 5 bases from J, the gap between germline ends came to 21 bases. Germline assignment: CDR1 ENHRY and CDR2 SYGVKD. CDR3 sequence (DNA): TGTGCCATCAGTGGGGGGCGGTGGGCCAATTCGGACAATGAGCAGTTCTTC. Translated, it gives CAISGGRWANSDNEQFF.

The V and J genes are TRBV27 and TRBJ2-3; 10 bases are shared with TRBD2. From germline, CDR1 is MNHEY and CDR2 SMNVEV (reference sequence). V was pared by 5 bases and J by 2 bases, with 10 bases of the junction left unmatched. This CDR3 is built from 17 residues. The CDR3 spells CASSPWTSGSVTDTQYF. CDR3 coding DNA: TGTGCCAGCAGTCCCTGGACTAGCGGATCTGTCACAGATACGCAGTATTTT.

This clone was seen only a few times. The chain couples TRBV4-3 to TRBJ2-7; perhaps TRBD1 as D (6 bases). V dropped 1 base and J dropped 2 bases, with 12 bases sitting between them. The germline V gene has CDR1 LGHNA and CDR2 YSLEER. This CDR3 spans 15 amino acids. The CDR3 DNA reads TGCGCCAGCAGCCAAGCCACAGAGGGGGCCTACGAGCAGTACTTC. Its translation is CASSQATEGAYEQYF.

J is TRBJ2-5 and V is TRBV28; possible D gene TRBD2, 6 bases. The V and J ends lost 8 bases and 4 bases respectively, with 20 bases between them. The CDR3 loop spans 15 amino acids. The V gene's germline CDR1 is MDHEN and CDR2 SYDVKM. The CDR3: CASGVWAGIVETQYF. The CDR3 coding sequence is TGTGCCAGCGGGGTCTGGGCGGGGATAGTAGAGACCCAGTACTTC.

The chain is built from TRBV29-1 and TRBJ2-1; D remains unclear. Germline lookup yields CDR1 SQVTM and CDR2 ANQGSEA. Trimming pared 0 bases from V and 4 bases from J, leaving 7 bases between. The CDR3 is 13 amino acids. DNA of the CDR3: TGCAGCGTTGAAGATCGGGTTTACAATGAGCAGTTCTTC. Translating it yields CSVEDRVYNEQFF.

The chain couples TRBV6-5 to TRBJ2-1; tentatively, D is TRBD1 (6 bases). V dropped 6 bases and J dropped 8 bases, with 17 bases sitting between them. Per the germline V gene, CDR1 is MNHEY and CDR2 is SVGAGI. The CDR3 loop spans 14 amino acids. CDR3 in amino acids: CASSPQGKNHEQFF. The CDR3 DNA reads as TGTGCCAGCAGCCCCCAGGGGAAAAACCATGAGCAGTTCTTC.

The chain uses TRBV11-2 and TRBJ2-1, with D possibly being TRBD1 (5 bases). This CDR3 has 15 residues. Per germline, CDR1 SGHAT and CDR2 FQNNGV. The V end was cut by 2 bases, the J end by 5 bases, with 13 bases between. In nucleotides, the CDR3 is TGTGCCAGCAGCTTACAGGGTCCATTTGACAATGAGCAGTTCTTC. This gives the protein CASSLQGPFDNEQFF.

The V and J genes are TRBV18 and TRBJ1-2; the match to TRBD1 covers 11 bases. The germline V gene has CDR1 KGHSH and CDR2 LQKENI. CDR3 size: 15 residues. With V trimmed by 5 bases and J by 2 bases, 4 bases remained unmatched. In DNA form, the CDR3 reads TGTGCCAGCTCAACGGACAGGGGGCCCAACTATGGCTACACCTTC. The encoded protein is CASSTDRGPNYGYTF.

This clone has a handful of counts. The chain carries TRBV6-6 and TRBJ2-1; 7 bases map to TRBD1. This CDR3 spans 13 amino acids. J gave up 7 bases and V 6 bases, and 6 bases lay outside the gene matches. Germline CDR1 MNHNY, CDR2 SVGAGI (reference sequence). The CDR3 is CASRETGFNEQFF. For the CDR3, the DNA is TGTGCCAGCAGAGAGACAGGGTTTAATGAGCAGTTCTTC.

This chain connects TRBV18 to TRBJ2-2; tentative D call: TRBD1 (5 bases). Trimming removed 5 bases from V and 7 bases from J, with 17 bases in between. From germline, CDR1 is KGHSH and CDR2 LQKENI. The CDR3 is made up of 15 amino acids. The CDR3 nucleotides read TGTGCCAGCTCAGCGCTGTCAGGGTTTGACGGGGAGCTGTTTTTT. Protein sequence: CASSALSGFDGELFF.

This clone was counted only a few times. The V call is TRBV19, the J call TRBJ1-4, with D uncertain. CDR1 and CDR2 from the germline V gene are LNHDA and SQIVND (reference sequence). V lost 5 bases to trimming and J lost 7 bases, with 5 bases between them. CDR3 length equals 11 residues. CDR3 DNA: TGTGCCAGTAGTTGGAGTGAAAAACTGTTTTTT. This gives the protein CASSWSEKLFF.

The chain uses TRBV9 and TRBJ2-1; TRBD2 matches at 11 bases. The CDR3 has 15 residues. Germline trimming cut 3 bases from V and 8 bases from J; bases unmatched to any gene: 7. Germline CDR1 is SGDLS and CDR2 is YYNGEE. CDR3 in amino acids: CASSELAGVGDEQFF. DNA for the CDR3: TGTGCCAGCAGCGAACTAGCGGGAGTTGGCGATGAGCAGTTCTTC.

The genes are TRBV19 and TRBJ1-1; the D gene is possibly TRBD1 (6 bases). The length of the CDR3 is 15 residues. Germline V gene lookup returns CDR1 LNHDA and CDR2 SQIVND (reference sequence). V dropped 0 bases and J dropped 3 bases, with 11 bases sitting between them. The CDR3 sequence: CASSIDRGSDTEAFF. As DNA, the CDR3 is TGTGCCAGTAGTATAGACAGGGGTTCGGACACTGAAGCTTTCTTT.